The T cell receptor beta chain under discussion was sequenced for a study of shared T cell receptors in the human thymus (dated by TCRdb to the early 2020s). With regard to the full study: The study investigated the way shared, self-reactive T-cell receptor alpha chains are produced in the human thymus.

The library was prepared using the immunoSEQ multiplex PCR assay. In its TCRdb copy, this immuneACCESS table keeps in-frame sequences only and misses some clones. Where compared with another copy, unresolved V genes explain less than half of these, and the others have no known cause. Counted in this sample were more than 550,000 clones; 75% to 90% of them appeared once. The ten largest clones capture about 0.011% of the sample. A remark on this clone: Its cognate antigen has yet to be identified. No base quality values were provided; no much bigger clone lies one nucleotide off.

The CDR3 covers 14 residues, taking in both the cysteine and the phenylalanine. The kept DNA is CDR3 alone, 42 bases in frame from the first base. This same sample was also part of a study on human thymus T cells. The other study reports the following: Immunologically healthy infants undergoing open corrective cardiac surgery for congenital heart defects in Finland were used as donors. The thymus tissue came from surgical resects taken out during corrective cardiac surgery. Both the thymic and the peripheral blood repertoires appeared to show biased V and J gene segment usage. According to the related research, thymic TCR repertoires were highly overlapping among unrelated individuals. The study described the TCR alpha and beta repertoires in about eight infant thymus samples and a handful of matching peripheral blood samples. The infant donors were roughly 7 to 244 days old, and the cohort included six or seven males and two females. After being mechanically released from the tissue, thymocytes were kept at -70 degrees C in pellets of about 10-32 million cells. A QIAsymphony instrument was used to extract genomic DNA from the frozen cell pellets. Using the immunoSEQ multiplex PCR assay, the TCRB and TCRAD loci were amplified from a standardized quantity of quality-controlled genomic DNA. The amplicons spanned the V(D)J region and were long enough to cover the CDR3 and allow V and J genes to be identified. Through the commercial immunoSEQ service, the amplicons were sequenced on an Illumina platform. Primer bias and sequencing errors were corrected using previously described methods, and TCRAD and TCRB definitions followed the IMGT database. Analysis of the repertoires was done with immunoSEQ Analyzer 3.0 and VDJTools and included basic statistics, V/J segment usage, diversity estimates, rarefaction and pairwise overlap. Diversity was estimated with Chao1, ChaoE, Efron-Thisted, Shannon and inverse Simpson indices, and also on datasets down-sampled to the smallest sample. For repertoire overlap, CDR3 nucleotide sequence, V gene and J gene had to match strictly, and clustering was done by Jaccard-based multidimensional scaling. On average, around 780,000 unique TCRB clonotypes were obtained from thymus samples, compared with roughly 84,000 from blood samples.

This chain joins TRBV12-1 to TRBJ1-4; the table calls TRBD1, which could not be checked here. TRBV12-1 is a pseudogene locus. Sequencing was carried out using thymocytes. This TCR came from a girl under three years old with a congenital heart defect. Donor details come from another sample of the same person, matched by shared clones. The CDR3 reads CASSQGQGAEKLFF. The DNA reads TGTGCCAGCAGCCAAGGACAGGGGGCTGAAAAACTGTTTTTT.